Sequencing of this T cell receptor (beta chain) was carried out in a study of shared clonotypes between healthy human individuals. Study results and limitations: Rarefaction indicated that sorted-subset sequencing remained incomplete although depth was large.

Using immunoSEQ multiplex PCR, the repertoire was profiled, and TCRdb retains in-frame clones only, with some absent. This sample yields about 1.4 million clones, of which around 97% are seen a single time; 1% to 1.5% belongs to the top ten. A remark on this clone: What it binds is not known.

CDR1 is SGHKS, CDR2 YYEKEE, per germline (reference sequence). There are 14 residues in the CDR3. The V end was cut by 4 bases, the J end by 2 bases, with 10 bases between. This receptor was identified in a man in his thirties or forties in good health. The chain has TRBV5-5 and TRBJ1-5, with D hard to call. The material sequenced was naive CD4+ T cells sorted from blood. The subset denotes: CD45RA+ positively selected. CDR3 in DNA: TGTGCCAGCAGCGAGAGATGGGGCAATCAGCCCCAGCATTTT. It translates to CASSERWGNQPQHF. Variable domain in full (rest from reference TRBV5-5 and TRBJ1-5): DAGVTQSPTHLIKTRGQQVTLRCSPISGHKSVSWYQQVLGQGPQFIFQYYEKEERGRGNFPDRFSARQFPNYSSELNVNALLLGDSALYLCASSERWGNQPQHFGDGTRLSIL.